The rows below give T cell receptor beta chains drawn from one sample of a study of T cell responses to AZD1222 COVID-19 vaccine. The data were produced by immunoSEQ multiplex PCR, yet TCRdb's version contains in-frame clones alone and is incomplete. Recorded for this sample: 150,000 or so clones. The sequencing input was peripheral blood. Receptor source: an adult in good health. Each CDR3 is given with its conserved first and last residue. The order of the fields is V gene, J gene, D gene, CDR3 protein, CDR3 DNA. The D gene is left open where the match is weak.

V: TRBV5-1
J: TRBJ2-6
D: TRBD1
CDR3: CASSWVDRAGANVLTF
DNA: TGCGCCAGCAGCTGGGTTGACAGGGCTGGGGCCAACGTCCTGACTTTC

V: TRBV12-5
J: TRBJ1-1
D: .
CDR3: CASGWNLDTEAFF
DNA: TGTGCTAGTGGTTGGAATCTCGACACTGAAGCTTTCTTT

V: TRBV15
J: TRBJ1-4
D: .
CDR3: CATSSTGQVHEKLFF
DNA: TGTGCCACCAGCTCAACAGGACAAGTGCATGAAAAACTGTTTTTT

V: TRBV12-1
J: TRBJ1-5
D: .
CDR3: CASNRTGDRISNQPQHF
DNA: TGTGCCAGCAATCGTACAGGGGACAGAATTAGCAATCAGCCCCAGCATTTT

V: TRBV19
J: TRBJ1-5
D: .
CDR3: CASSFPTGGNQPQHF
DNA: TGTGCCAGTAGTTTCCCAACCGGAGGCAATCAGCCCCAGCATTTT

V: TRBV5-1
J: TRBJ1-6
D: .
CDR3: CASSRQSTSSYNSPLHF
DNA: TGCGCCAGCAGCAGACAGAGTACGAGCTCCTATAATTCACCCCTCCACTTT

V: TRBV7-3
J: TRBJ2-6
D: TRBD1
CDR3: CASSLGQGTSGANVLTF
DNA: TGTGCCAGCAGCTTAGGACAGGGAACCTCTGGGGCCAACGTCCTGACTTTC

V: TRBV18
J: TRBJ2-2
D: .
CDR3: CASSRRQENTGELFF
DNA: TGTGCCAGCTCACGGCGACAGGAAAACACCGGGGAGCTGTTTTTT

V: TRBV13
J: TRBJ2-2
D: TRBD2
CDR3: CASSLGGLAGATGTGELFF
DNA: TGTGCCAGCAGCTTAGGTGGACTAGCGGGGGCCACGGGCACCGGGGAGCTGTTTTTT

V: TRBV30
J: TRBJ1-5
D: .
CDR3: CAWSPALVGQPQHF
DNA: TGTGCCTGGAGTCCCGCGTTGGTTGGGCAGCCCCAGCATTTT

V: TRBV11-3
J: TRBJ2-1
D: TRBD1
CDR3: CASSLVWQGADEQFF
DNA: TGTGCCAGCAGCTTAGTTTGGCAGGGGGCGGATGAGCAGTTCTTC

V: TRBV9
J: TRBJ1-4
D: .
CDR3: CASSPNHEKLFF
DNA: TGTGCCAGCAGCCCCAATCATGAAAAACTGTTTTTT

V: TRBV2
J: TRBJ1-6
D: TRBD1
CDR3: CASRGQDNSPLHF
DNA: TGTGCCAGCAGGGGACAGGATAATTCACCCCTCCACTTT

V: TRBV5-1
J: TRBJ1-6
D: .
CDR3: CASSLVVGVSPLHF
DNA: TGCGCCAGCAGCTTGGTTGTGGGTGTTTCACCCCTCCACTTT

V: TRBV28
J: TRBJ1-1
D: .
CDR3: CASSTPGGNTEAFF
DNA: TGTGCCAGCAGTACCCCGGGAGGGAACACTGAAGCTTTCTTT

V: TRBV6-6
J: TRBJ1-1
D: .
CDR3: CASRRNLRDTTEAFF
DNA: TGTGCCAGCAGGCGCAATCTCCGGGACACAACAGAAGCTTTCTTT

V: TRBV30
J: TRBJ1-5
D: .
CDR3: CAWSAGFSNQPQHF
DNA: TGTGCCTGGAGTGCTGGATTTAGCAATCAGCCCCAGCATTTT

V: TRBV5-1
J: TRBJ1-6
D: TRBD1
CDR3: CASASGAGQANSPLHF
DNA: TGCGCCAGCGCCTCGGGGGCGGGACAGGCAAATTCACCCCTCCACTTT

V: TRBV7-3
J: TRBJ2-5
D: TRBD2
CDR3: CASSRTSGETQYF
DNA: TGTGCCAGCAGCAGAACTAGCGGCGAGACCCAGTACTTC

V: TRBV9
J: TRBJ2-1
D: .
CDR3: CASSGGNPNFDEQFF
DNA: TGTGCCAGCAGCGGCGGGAATCCTAATTTCGATGAGCAGTTCTTC

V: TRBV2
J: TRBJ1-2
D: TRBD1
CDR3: CASSDGQGAGRYGYTF
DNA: TGTGCCAGCAGTGACGGACAGGGAGCAGGCCGCTATGGCTACACCTTC

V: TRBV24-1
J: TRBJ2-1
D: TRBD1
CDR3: CATRLRGQLYNEQFF
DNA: TGTGCCACCAGGCTTAGGGGGCAGCTCTACAATGAGCAGTTCTTC

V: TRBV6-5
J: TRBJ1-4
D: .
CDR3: CASSGLGREKLFF
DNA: TGTGCCAGTTCAGGGCTGGGCCGAGAAAAACTGTTTTTT

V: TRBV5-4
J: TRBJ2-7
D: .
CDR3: CASSPRTESYEQYF
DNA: TGTGCCAGCAGCCCCCGCACGGAATCCTACGAGCAGTACTTC

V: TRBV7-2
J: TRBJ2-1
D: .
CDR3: CASSPRQGEGSEQFF
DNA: TGTGCCAGCAGCCCCCGCCAGGGCGAGGGTTCTGAGCAGTTCTTC

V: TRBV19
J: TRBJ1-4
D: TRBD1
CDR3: CASSPRGGGTEKLFF
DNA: TGTGCCAGTAGTCCTCGGGGAGGGGGCACTGAAAAACTGTTTTTT

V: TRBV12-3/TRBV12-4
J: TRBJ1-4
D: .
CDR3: CASSFSEKLFF
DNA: TGTGCCAGCAGTTTTAGTGAAAAACTGTTTTTT

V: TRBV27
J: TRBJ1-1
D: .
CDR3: CASGNTNTEAFF
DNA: TGTGCCAGCGGGAACACGAACACTGAAGCTTTCTTT

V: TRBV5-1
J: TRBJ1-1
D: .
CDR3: CASSLSDTEAFF
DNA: TGCGCCAGCAGTTTATCGGACACTGAAGCTTTCTTT

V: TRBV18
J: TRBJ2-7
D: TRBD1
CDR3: CASSPTGEGEQYF
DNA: TGTGCCAGCTCACCGACAGGGGAAGGCGAGCAGTACTTC

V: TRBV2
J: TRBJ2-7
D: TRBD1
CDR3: CASSVRTGTGEQYF
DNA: TGTGCCAGCAGTGTCCGGACAGGGACGGGCGAGCAGTACTTC

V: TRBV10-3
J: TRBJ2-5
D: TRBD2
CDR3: CAISTGTSGYQETQYF
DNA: TGTGCCATCAGTACCGGGACTAGCGGGTACCAAGAGACCCAGTACTTC

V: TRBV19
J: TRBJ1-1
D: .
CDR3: CASRNQGYTEAFF
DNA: TGTGCCAGTAGAAACCAGGGGTACACTGAAGCTTTCTTT

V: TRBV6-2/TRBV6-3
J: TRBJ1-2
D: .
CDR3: CASSYRTANYGYTF
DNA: TGTGCCAGCAGTTACCGGACAGCTAACTATGGCTACACCTTC

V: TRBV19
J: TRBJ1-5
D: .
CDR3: CASSRLGDNQPQHF
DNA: TGTGCCAGTAGTCGTCTAGGGGACAATCAGCCCCAGCATTTT

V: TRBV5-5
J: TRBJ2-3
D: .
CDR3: CASSGGPSTDTQYF
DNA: TGTGCCAGCAGCGGGGGTCCGAGCACAGATACGCAGTATTTT

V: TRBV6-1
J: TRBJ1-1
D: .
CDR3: CASSEGGHTEAFF
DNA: TGTGCCAGCAGTGAAGGGGGGCACACTGAAGCTTTCTTT

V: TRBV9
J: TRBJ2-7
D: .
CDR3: CASSVSGGSYEQYF
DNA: TGTGCCAGCAGCGTTTCAGGTGGTTCCTACGAGCAGTACTTC

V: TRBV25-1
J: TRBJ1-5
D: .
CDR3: CASSEQGSNQPQHF
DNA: TGTGCCAGCAGTGAACAGGGAAGCAATCAGCCCCAGCATTTT

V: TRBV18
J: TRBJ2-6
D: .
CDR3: CASSDSYSGANVLTF
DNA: TGTGCCAGCTCAGACAGTTACTCTGGGGCCAACGTCCTGACTTTC

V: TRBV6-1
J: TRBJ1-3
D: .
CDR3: CASSEAPRQSGNTIYF
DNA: TGTGCCAGCAGTGAAGCGCCACGACAGTCAGGAAACACCATATATTTT

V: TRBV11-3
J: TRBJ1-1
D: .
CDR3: CASSHTGSEAFF
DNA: TGTGCCAGCAGTCATACAGGGTCTGAAGCTTTCTTT

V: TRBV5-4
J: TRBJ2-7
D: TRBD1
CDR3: CASSLVQGAGEQYF
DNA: TGTGCCAGCAGCTTGGTACAGGGGGCGGGGGAGCAGTACTTC

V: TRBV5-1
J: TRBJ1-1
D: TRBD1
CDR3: CASSPGTGTEAFF
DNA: TGCGCCAGCAGCCCCGGGACAGGGACTGAAGCTTTCTTT

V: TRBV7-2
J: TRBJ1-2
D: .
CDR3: CASSPSPGQQYGYTF
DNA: TGTGCCAGCAGCCCATCCCCAGGACAGCAATATGGCTACACCTTC

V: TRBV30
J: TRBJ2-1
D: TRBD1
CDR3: CAWSADRYNEQFF
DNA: TGTGCCTGGAGTGCGGACAGGTACAATGAGCAGTTCTTC

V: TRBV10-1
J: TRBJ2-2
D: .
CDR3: CASRGPTGELFF
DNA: TGCGCCAGCAGGGGACCCACCGGGGAGCTGTTTTTT

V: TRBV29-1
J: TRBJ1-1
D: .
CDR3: CSVVWVPPRGTEAFF
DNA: TGCAGCGTTGTTTGGGTTCCCCCGCGGGGCACTGAAGCTTTCTTT

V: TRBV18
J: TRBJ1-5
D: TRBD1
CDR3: CASSPGTGRNQPQHF
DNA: TGTGCCAGCTCACCAGGGACAGGGAGGAATCAGCCCCAGCATTTT

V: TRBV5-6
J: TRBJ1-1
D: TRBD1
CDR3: CASSFGTGHMNTEAFF
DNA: TGTGCCAGCAGCTTCGGGACAGGACACATGAACACTGAAGCTTTCTTT